This TCR beta chain was retrieved from a study of patients and donors after allogeneic stem cell transplantation. From the RT-PCR reads, TCRdb called clonotypes with MiXCR, one entry per CDR3 protein. The sample has roughly 230,000 distinct CDR3 sequences, 11% to 15% seen once. A few counts support this clonotype. This receptor was obtained from a human donor who was either an allogeneic HSCT recipient or a stem cell or donor lymphocyte infusion donor (not recorded which). It is not recorded whose cells these are; they may come from a transplant donor. The sample was blood, either unsorted or a sorted T cell fraction (not recorded which).

This CDR3 reads CASSPRDRPGNEQFF. The DNA of the CDR3 is TGCGCCAGCAGCCCAAGGGACCGGCCGGGGAATGAGCAGTTCTTC. The rearrangement links TRBV5-1 to TRBJ2-1; TRBD1 or TRBD2 may be the D gene (5 bases each). The CDR3 extends over 15 amino acids. V was cut by 4 bases and J by 7 bases, with 18 bases left in between. Per germline, CDR1 SGHRS and CDR2 YFSETQ.